The present T cell receptor (beta chain) was sequenced within a study of technical replicates of blood from several donors. Clones were sequenced by immunoSEQ multiplex PCR, and TCRdb holds only the in-frame ones, with some missing. Seen here are over 75,000 clones, 95% to 98% observed once, and the top ten hold approximately 0.2%. The CDR3 totals 15 residues. CDR1 and CDR2 (germline): SGHNT, YENEEA. V lost 4 bases and J lost 2; bases outside the gene matches: 8. J is TRBJ2-7 and V is TRBV11-3, with TRBD1 identical over 7 bases. The sequence came from a human donor in good health. Sequencing was performed on T cells isolated from PBMCs. The CDR3 nucleotides read TGTGCCAGCAGCTCCCGCAGGGACAGACCCTACGAGCAGTACTTC. The encoded protein is CASSSRRDRPYEQYF.